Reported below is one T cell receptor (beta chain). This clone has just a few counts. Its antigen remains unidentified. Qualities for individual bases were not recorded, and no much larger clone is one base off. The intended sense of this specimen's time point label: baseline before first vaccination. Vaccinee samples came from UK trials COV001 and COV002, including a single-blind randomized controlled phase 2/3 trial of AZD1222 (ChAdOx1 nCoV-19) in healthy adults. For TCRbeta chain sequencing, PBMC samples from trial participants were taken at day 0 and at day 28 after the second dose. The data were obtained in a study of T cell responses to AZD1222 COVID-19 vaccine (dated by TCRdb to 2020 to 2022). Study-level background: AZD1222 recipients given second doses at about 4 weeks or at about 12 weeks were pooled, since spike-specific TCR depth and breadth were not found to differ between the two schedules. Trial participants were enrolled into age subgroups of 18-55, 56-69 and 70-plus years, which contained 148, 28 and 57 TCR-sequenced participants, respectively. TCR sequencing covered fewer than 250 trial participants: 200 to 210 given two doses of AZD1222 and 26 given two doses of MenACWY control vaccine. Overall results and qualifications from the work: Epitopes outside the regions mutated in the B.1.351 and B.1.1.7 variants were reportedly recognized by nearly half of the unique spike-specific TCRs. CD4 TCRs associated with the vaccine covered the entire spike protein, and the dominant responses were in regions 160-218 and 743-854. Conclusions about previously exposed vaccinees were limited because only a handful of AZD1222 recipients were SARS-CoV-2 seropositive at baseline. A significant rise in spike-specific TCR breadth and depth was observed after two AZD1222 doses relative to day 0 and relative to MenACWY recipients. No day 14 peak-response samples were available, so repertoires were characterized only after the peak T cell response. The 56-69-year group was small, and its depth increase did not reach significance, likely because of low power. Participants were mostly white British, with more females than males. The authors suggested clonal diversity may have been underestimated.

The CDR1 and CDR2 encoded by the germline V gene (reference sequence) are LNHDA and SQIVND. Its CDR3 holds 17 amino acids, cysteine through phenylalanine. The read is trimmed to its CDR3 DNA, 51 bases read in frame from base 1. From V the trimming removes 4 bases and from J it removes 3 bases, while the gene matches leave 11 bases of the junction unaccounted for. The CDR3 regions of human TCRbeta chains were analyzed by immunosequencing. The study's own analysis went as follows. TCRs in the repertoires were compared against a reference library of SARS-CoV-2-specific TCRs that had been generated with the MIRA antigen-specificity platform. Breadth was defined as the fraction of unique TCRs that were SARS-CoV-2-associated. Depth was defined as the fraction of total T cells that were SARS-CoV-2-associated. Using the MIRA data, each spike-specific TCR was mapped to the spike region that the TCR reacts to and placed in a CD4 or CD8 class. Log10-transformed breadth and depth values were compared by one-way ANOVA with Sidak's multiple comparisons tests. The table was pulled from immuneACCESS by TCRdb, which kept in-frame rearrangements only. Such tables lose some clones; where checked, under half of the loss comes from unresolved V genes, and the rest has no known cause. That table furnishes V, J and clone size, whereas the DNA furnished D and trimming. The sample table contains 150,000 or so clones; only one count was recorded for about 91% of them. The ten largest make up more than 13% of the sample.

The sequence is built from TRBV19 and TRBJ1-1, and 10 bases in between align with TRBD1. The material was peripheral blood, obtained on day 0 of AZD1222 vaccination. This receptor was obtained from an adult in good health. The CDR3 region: CASSTRDRGRGDTEAFF. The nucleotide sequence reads TGTGCCAGTAGTACCCGGGACAGGGGACGGGGGGACACTGAAGCTTTCTTT. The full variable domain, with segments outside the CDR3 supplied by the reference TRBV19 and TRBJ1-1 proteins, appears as DGGITQSPKYLFRKEGQNVTLSCEQNLNHDAMYWYRQDPGQGLRLIYYSQIVNDFQKGDIAEGYSVSREKKESFPLTVTSAQKNPTAFYLCASSTRDRGRGDTEAFFGQGTRLTVV.